This TCR beta chain was recovered during a study of CD8 T cells in Susac syndrome. RNA, at about 0.45 to 1 ug, was reverse transcribed with random hexamers. From the immunoSEQ multiplex PCR reads, TCRdb called clonotypes with MiXCR, one entry per CDR3 protein. The sample gives about 120,000 distinct CDR3 sequences, 90% to 95% of which show up once; more than 0.25% is in the top ten. The CDR3 loop spans 15 amino acids. J gave up 1 base and V 7 bases, and 12 bases lay outside the gene matches. Germline V gives CDR1 DFQATT, CDR2 SNEGSKA (reference sequence). The chain joins TRBV20-1 to TRBJ1-1; 7 bases line up with TRBD1. This sequence originates from a human donor with Susac syndrome. Sequencing used CD8+ T cells from PBMCs. This chain's CDR3 is CSVRGQEEKNTEAFF. DNA of the CDR3: TGCAGTGTTAGGGGGCAGGAGGAGAAGAACACTGAAGCTTTCTTT.